Below, 7 T cell receptor beta chains from the same sample are listed, as sequenced in a study of CD8+ T cells in alopecia areata. cDNA reverse transcribed from extracted RNA served as the sequencing template. The data were produced by immunoSEQ multiplex PCR, yet TCRdb's version contains in-frame clones alone and is incomplete. The sample lists about 150,000 clones; approximately 87% were seen once. This sample comprised CD8+ T cells sorted from blood, obtained at week 0. The receptors derive from a human donor with alopecia areata.

The chain couples TRBV10-3 to TRBJ1-2, with D unclear. V dropped 7 bases and J dropped 8 bases, with 17 bases sitting between them. CDR1 is ENHRY and CDR2 is SYGVKD in the germline V gene. The CDR3 has 13 residues. The CDR3 coding sequence is TGTGCCATCAATCCCGGAAGTTCGGTGGGCTACACCTTC. Encoded protein: CAINPGSSVGYTF.

The genes are TRBV5-4 and TRBJ2-3; 7 bases fit TRBD1. Germline-derived CDR1 and CDR2 are SGHNT and YYREEE (reference sequence). The CDR3 runs 16 residues. V was pared by 4 bases and J by 3 bases, with 11 bases of the junction left unmatched. In DNA, the CDR3 is TGTGCCAGCAGCGGTGCTCGGGACAGCGGTACAGATACGCAGTATTTT. Its protein product is CASSGARDSGTDTQYF.

The V call is TRBV5-4, the J call TRBJ2-7; 10 nucleotides agree with TRBD2. This CDR3 is 14 amino acids long. Looked up from germline, CDR1 is SGHNT and CDR2 is YYREEE (reference sequence). V was pared by 4 bases and J by 0 bases, with 1 base of the junction left unmatched. The CDR3 DNA reads as TGTGCCAGCAGCGCTAGCGGGAGCTCCTACGAGCAGTACTTC. It encodes CASSASGSSYEQYF. Drawing the rest from reference TRBV5-4 and TRBJ2-7, the complete variable domain is ETGVTQSPTHLIKTRGQQVTLRCSSQSGHNTVSWYQQALGQGPQFIFQYYREEENGRGNFPPRFSGLQFPNYSSELNVNALELDDSALYLCASSASGSSYEQYFGPGTRLTVT.

The CDR3 nucleotides are TGTGCCTGGATGAGGAGCGGGGGCCGCAATGAGCAGTTCTTC. It encodes CAWMRSGGRNEQFF. The chain carries TRBV30 and TRBJ2-1, with 8 bases identical to TRBD2. This CDR3 region has 14 residues. The ends lost 4 bases at V and 6 bases at J; junction bases unmatched: 8. Germline CDR1 reads GTSNPN; CDR2 reads SVGIG (reference sequence).

This sequence joins TRBV19 and TRBJ1-1; D is ambiguous. CDR3 size: 15 residues. V lost 3 bases and J 1 base, leaving 12 bases between the germline ends. Germline V gene sequence: CDR1 LNHDA, CDR2 SQIVND (reference sequence). The CDR3 spells CASSMRQAPNTEAFF. CDR3 in DNA: TGTGCCAGTAGTATGCGGCAGGCTCCGAACACTGAAGCTTTCTTT. The full variable domain, rest sourced from reference TRBV19 and TRBJ1-1, is DGGITQSPKYLFRKEGQNVTLSCEQNLNHDAMYWYRQDPGQGLRLIYYSQIVNDFQKGDIAEGYSVSREKKESFPLTVTSAQKNPTAFYLCASSMRQAPNTEAFFGQGTRLTVV.

This chain connects TRBV7-8 to TRBJ2-7; D is uncertain. The CDR3 runs to 12 residues. V was trimmed by 5 bases and J by 1 base, leaving 6 bases between them. Germline V gives CDR1 SGHVS, CDR2 FQNEAQ. This CDR3 is CASSQGSYEQYF. The CDR3 DNA reads as TGTGCCAGCAGCCAAGGGTCCTACGAGCAGTACTTC.

The CDR3 region has the DNA TGTGCCTGGGGAGGGTTTCAGTCTGAAAAACTGTTTTTT. This codes for CAWGGFQSEKLFF. The V gene is TRBV30, the J gene TRBJ1-4, with D unresolved. Trimming shortened V by 5 bases and J by 7 bases, and 14 bases separated the two germline ends. Per germline, CDR1 GTSNPN and CDR2 SVGIG (reference sequence). The CDR3 is made up of 13 amino acids.